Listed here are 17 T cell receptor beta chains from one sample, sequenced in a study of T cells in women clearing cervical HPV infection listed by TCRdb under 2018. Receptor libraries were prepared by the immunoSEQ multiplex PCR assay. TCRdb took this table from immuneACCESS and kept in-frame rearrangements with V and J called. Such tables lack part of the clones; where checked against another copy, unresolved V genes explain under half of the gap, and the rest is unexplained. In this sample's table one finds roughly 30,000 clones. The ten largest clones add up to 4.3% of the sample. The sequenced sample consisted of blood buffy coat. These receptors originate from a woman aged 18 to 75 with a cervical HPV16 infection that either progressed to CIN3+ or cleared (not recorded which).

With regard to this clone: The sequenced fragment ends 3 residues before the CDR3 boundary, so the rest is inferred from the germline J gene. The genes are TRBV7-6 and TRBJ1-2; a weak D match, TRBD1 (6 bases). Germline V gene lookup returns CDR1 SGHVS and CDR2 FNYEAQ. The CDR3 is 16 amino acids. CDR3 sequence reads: CASSSPTSGGADDYTF. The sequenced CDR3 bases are TGTGCCAGCAGCTCCCCGACTAGCGGGGGGGCCGATGAC.

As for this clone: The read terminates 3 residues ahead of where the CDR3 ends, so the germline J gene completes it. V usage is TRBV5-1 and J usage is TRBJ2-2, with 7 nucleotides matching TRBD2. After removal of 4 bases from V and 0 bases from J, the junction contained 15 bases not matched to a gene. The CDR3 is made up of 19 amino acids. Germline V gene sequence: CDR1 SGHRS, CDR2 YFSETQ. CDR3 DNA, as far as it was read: TGCGCCAGCAGCCTCAACGGGCTAGCGGACCTCGCGAACACCGGGGAG. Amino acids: CASSLNGLADLANTGE. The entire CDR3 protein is CASSLNGLADLANTGELFF.

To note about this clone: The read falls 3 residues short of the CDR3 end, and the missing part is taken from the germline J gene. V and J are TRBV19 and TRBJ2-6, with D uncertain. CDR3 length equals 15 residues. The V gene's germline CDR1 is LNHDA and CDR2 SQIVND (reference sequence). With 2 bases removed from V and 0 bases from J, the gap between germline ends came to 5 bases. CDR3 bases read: TGTGCCAGTAGTATAAGCGCCTCTGGGGCCAACGTC. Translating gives CASSISASGANV. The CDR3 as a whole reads CASSISASGANVLTF.

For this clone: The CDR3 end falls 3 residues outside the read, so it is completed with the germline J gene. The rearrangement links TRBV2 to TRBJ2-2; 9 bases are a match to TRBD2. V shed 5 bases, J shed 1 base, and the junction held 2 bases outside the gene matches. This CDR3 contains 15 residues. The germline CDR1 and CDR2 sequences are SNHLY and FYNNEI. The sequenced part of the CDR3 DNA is TGTGCCAGCAGTCTAGCGGGAAGGAACACCGGGGAG. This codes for CASSLAGRNTGE. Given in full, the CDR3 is CASSLAGRNTGELFF.

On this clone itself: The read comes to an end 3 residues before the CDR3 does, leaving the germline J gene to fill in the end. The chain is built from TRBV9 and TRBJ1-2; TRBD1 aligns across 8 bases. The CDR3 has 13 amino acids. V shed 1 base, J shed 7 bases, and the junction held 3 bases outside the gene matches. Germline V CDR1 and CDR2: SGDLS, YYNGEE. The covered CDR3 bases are TGTGCCAGCAGCGTACAGGGGGCTTTTGGC. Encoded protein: CASSVQGAFG. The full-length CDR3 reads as CASSVQGAFGYTF. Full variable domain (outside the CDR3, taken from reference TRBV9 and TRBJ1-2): DSGVTQTPKHLITATGQRVTLRCSPRSGDLSVYWYQQSLDQGLQFLIQYYNGEERAKGNILERFSAQQFPDLHSELNLSSLELGDSALYFCASSVQGAFGYTFGSGTRLTVV.

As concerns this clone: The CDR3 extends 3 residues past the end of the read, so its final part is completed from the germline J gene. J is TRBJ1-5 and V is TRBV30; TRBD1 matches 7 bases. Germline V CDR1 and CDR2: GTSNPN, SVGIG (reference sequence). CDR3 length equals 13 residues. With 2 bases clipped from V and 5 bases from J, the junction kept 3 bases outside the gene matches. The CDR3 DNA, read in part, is TGTGCCTGGAGTTACAGGGGATATCAGCCC. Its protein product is CAWSYRGYQP. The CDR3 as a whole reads CAWSYRGYQPQHF. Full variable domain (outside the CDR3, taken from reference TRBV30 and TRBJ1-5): SQTIHQWPATLVQPVGSPLSLECTVEGTSNPNLYWYRQAAGRGLQLLFYSVGIGQISSEVPQNLSASRPQDRQFILSSKKLLLSDSGFYLCAWSYRGYQPQHFGDGTRLSIL.

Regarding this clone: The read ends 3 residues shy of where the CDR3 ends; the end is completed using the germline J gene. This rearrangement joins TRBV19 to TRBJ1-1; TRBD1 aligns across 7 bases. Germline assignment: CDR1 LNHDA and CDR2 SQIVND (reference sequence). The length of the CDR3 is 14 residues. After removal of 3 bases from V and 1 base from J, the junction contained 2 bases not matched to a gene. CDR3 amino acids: CASSITGANTEAFF. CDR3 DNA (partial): TGTGCCAGTAGTATCACAGGGGCGAACACTGAA.

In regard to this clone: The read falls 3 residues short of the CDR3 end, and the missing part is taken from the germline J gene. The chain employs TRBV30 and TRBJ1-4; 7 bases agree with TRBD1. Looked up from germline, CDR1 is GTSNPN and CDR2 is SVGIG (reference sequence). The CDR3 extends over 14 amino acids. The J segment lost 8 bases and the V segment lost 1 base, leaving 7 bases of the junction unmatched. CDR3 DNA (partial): TGTGCCTGGAGTGGTGACAGGGCGGGGGAAAAA. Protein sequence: CAWSGDRAGEK. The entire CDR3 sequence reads CAWSGDRAGEKLFF.

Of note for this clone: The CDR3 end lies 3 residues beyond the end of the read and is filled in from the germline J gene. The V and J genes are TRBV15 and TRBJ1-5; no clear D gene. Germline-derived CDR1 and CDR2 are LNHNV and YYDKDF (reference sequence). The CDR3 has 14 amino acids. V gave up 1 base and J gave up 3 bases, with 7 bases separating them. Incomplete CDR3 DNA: TGTGCCACCAGCAGAGCAGTACCCAATCAGCCC. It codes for CATSRAVPNQP. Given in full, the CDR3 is CATSRAVPNQPQHF.

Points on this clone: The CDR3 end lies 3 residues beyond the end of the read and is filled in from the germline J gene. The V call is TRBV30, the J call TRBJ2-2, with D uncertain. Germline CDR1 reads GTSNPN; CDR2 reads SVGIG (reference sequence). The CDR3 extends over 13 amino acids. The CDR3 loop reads CAWRAVNNEKLFF. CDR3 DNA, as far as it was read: TGTGCCTGGAGAGCCGTTAATAATGAAAAG.

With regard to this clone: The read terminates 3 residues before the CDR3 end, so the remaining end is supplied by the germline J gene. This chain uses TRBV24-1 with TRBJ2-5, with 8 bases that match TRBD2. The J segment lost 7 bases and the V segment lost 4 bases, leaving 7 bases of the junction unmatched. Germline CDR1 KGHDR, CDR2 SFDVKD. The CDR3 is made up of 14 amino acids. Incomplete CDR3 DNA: TGTGCCACCAGTGACCCCGGGGGGGGATGGACC. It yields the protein CATSDPGGGWT. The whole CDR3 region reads CATSDPGGGWTQYF.

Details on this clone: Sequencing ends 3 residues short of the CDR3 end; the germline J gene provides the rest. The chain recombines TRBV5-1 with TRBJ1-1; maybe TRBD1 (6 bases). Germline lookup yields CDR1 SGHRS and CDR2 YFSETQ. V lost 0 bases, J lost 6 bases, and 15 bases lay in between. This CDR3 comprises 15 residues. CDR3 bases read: TGCGCCAGCAGCTTGGGACAGGTCGGGTTGGCTGAA. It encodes CASSLGQVGLAE. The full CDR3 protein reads CASSLGQVGLAEAFF.

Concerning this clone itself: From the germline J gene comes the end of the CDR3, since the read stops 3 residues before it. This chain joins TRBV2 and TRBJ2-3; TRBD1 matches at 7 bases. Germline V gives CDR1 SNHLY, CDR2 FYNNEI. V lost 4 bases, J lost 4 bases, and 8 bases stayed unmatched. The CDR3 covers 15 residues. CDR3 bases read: TGTGCCAGCAGTGCCACGACAGGGTTGTCAGATACG. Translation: CASSATTGLSDT. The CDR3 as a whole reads CASSATTGLSDTQYF.

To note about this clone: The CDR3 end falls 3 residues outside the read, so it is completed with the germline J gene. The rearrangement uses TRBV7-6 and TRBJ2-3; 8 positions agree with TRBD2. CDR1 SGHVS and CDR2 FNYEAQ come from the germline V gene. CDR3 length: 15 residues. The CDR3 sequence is CASSGLAGSKETQYF. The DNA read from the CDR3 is TGTGCCAGCAGTGGACTAGCAGGGTCGAAAGAGACG.

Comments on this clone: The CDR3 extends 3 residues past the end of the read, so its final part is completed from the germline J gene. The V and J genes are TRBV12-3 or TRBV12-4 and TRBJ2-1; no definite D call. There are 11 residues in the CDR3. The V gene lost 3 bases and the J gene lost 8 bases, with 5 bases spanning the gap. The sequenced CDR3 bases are TGTGCCAGCAGTTTTGGCCATGAG. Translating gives CASSFGHE. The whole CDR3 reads CASSFGHEQFF.

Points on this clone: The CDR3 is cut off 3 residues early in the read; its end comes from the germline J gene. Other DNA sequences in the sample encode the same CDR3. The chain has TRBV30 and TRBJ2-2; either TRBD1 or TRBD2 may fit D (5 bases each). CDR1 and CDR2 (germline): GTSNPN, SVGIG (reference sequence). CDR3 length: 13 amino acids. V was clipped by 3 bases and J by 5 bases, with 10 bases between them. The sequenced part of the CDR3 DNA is TGTGCCTGGAGCCCAGGGAGTACCGGGGAG. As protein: CAWSPGSTGE. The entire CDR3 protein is CAWSPGSTGELFF.

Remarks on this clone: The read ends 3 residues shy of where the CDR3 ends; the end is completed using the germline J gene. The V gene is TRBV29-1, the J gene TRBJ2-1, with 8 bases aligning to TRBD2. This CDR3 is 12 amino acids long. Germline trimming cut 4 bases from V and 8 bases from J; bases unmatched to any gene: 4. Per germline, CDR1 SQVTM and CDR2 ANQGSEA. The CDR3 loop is CSVGLLADEQFF. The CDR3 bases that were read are TGCAGCGTTGGATTACTAGCGGATGAG.